The 7 T cell receptor beta chains presented below share a single source sample, sequenced in a study of T cell repertoires in aging, cancer and after chemotherapy. Peripheral blood genomic DNA, not sorted cells or RNA, was the template. Multiplex touch-down PCR with TRB-A/B primers amplified rearranged V-D-J TRB sequences. MiXCR, run by TCRdb on the multiplex PCR reads, gives a single entry per CDR3 protein. The sample contains 13,000 or so distinct CDR3 sequences, 31% of which appear only once. The sequencing sample was made of blood. Receptor source: a human donor in good health. The donor label of this sample is uncertain.

This clonotype appeared a few times. The chain has TRBV5-6 and TRBJ1-6, with D tentatively TRBD1 (5 bases). The CDR3 consists of 13 residues. V was clipped by 0 bases and J by 7 bases, with 5 bases between them. Germline values: CDR1 SGHDT, CDR2 YYEEEE. For the CDR3, the DNA is TGTGCCAGCAGCTTGGCAGGGAATTCACCCCTCCACTTT. Protein: CASSLAGNSPLHF. The whole variable domain, remainder taken from reference TRBV5-6 and TRBJ1-6, is DAGVTQSPTHLIKTRGQQVTLRCSPKSGHDTVSWYQQALGQGPQFIFQYYEEEERQRGNFPDRFSGHQFPNYSSELNVNALLLGDSALYLCASSLAGNSPLHFGNGTRLTVT.

This sequence joins TRBV7-9 and TRBJ2-2; D unclear. The CDR3 extends over 20 amino acids. CDR1 and CDR2 (germline): SEHNR, FQNEAQ (reference sequence). Trimming shortened V by 0 bases and J by 0 bases, and 20 bases separated the two germline ends. Here the CDR3 DNA reads TGTGCCAGCAGCTTAGCCGCCTCGTTGTGGGGTTTCGCGAACACCGGGGAGCTGTTTTTT. This gives the protein CASSLAASLWGFANTGELFF.

The chain employs TRBV11-1 and TRBJ1-1, with TRBD1 identical over 7 bases. CDR1 is SGHAT and CDR2 is FQDESV in the germline V gene (reference sequence). The V gene end was trimmed by 4 bases and the J gene end by 2 bases; junction bases not matched to a gene: 7. There are 15 residues in the CDR3. CDR3 DNA sequence: TGTGCCAGCAGCTCCTGGACAGGAATTAACACTGAAGCTTTCTTT. Translated: CASSSWTGINTEAFF.

This clonotype is medium-sized by share. The chain joins TRBV19 to TRBJ2-2; TRBD1 aligns across 7 bases. V lost 9 bases to trimming and J lost 3 bases; unmatched junction nucleotides: 1. Germline CDR1 LNHDA, CDR2 SQIVND (reference sequence). CDR3 length: 12 residues. CDR3 in DNA: TGTGCCAGACAGGGGTACACCGGGGAGCTGTTTTTT. Protein product: CARQGYTGELFF.

This clonotype showed up just a few times. The CDR3 DNA follows: TGTGCCAGCAGGTCCCTATGGGCCTCCTACGAGCAGTACTTC. As protein: CASRSLWASYEQYF. V is TRBV6-5 and J is TRBJ2-7; no clear D. CDR3 length: 14 amino acids. Germline V lookup: CDR1 MNHEY, CDR2 SVGAGI. V lost 6 bases, J lost 0 bases, and 12 bases lay in between.

The chain is built from TRBV5-1 and TRBJ2-3; 7 positions match TRBD1. Unmatched junction bases numbered 4, after V lost 3 bases and J lost 0 bases. CDR1 is SGHRS and CDR2 is YFSETQ in the germline V gene. CDR3 length: 15 amino acids. CDR3 nucleotide sequence: TGCGCCAGCAGCTCTGGGGGACAGAGCACAGATACGCAGTATTTT. Translating gives CASSSGGQSTDTQYF.

The rearrangement joins TRBV20-1 to TRBJ2-1; 9 positions agree with TRBD2. Unmatched junction bases numbered 4, after V lost 3 bases and J lost 4 bases. The germline V gene encodes CDR1 DFQATT and CDR2 SNEGSKA (reference sequence). The CDR3 spans 14 residues. The CDR3 loop reads CSASPGLAYNEQFF. For the CDR3, the DNA is TGCAGTGCTAGCCCTGGACTAGCGTACAATGAGCAGTTCTTC.